These T cell receptor beta chains were read from a single sample in a study of regulatory T cells in long-lasting Graves disease. Via MiXCR, TCRdb re-called the multiplex PCR reads, giving one row per CDR3 protein. This repertoire shows about 470,000 distinct CDR3 sequences, 20% to 25% found once; its top ten account for roughly 7.1%. The specimen comprised peripheral blood mononuclear cells (PBMCs), sampled when the disease was refractory, from a patient treated with antithyroid drugs. These receptors came from a female donor with Graves disease. Both conserved end residues are part of each CDR3. D genes are given only for firm matches. Expanded clones get a size class; other rows say once, few or many, or leave the size out.

TRBV24-1,.,TRBJ2-5,many,CATSDSQGYQETQYF,TGTGCCACCAGTGATTCACAGGGATACCAAGAGACCCAGTACTTC
TRBV3-1,.,TRBJ1-1,.,CASSLLGGADTEAFF,TGTGCCAGCAGCCTTTTAGGGGGGGCTGACACTGAAGCTTTCTTT
TRBV7-9,TRBD1,TRBJ1-2,.,CASSFGTGTGNGYTF,TGTGCCAGCAGCTTCGGAACCGGGACAGGGAATGGCTACACCTTC
TRBV27,TRBD1,TRBJ1-4,many,CASSTVPGQPNEKLFF,TGTGCCAGCAGTACAGTACCGGGACAGCCTAATGAAAAACTGTTTTTT
TRBV2,TRBD2,TRBJ2-1,.,CASSDWGLAGVNEQFF,TGTGCCAGCAGTGACTGGGGACTAGCGGGGGTCAATGAGCAGTTCTTC
TRBV5-1,.,TRBJ1-2,once,CASSLAVAGGPTNYGYTF,TGCGCCAGCAGCTTGGCAGTCGCCGGGGGGCCTACTAACTATGGCTACACCTTC
TRBV29-1,TRBD1,TRBJ1-1,many,CSVLGQGRSEAFF,TGCAGCGTGCTGGGACAGGGGAGGTCTGAAGCTTTCTTT
TRBV28,.,TRBJ2-3,.,CASSSRASPDTQYF,TGTGCCAGCAGTTCCCGGGCTTCCCCAGATACGCAGTATTTT
TRBV6-1,TRBD2,TRBJ2-3,few,CASSRRLAGVFPDTQYF,TGTGCCAGCAGTCGCCGACTAGCGGGAGTTTTCCCAGATACGCAGTATTTT
TRBV3-1,TRBD1,TRBJ2-5,.,CASILTAGTGEETQYF,TGTGCCAGCATCCTTACTGCCGGGACAGGGGAAGAGACCCAGTACTTC
TRBV19,TRBD1,TRBJ2-5,few,CASSRDRGFEETQYF,TGTGCCAGTAGTCGGGACAGGGGGTTCGAAGAGACCCAGTACTTC
TRBV29-1,TRBD2,TRBJ2-4,.,CSGVAGDDKNIQYF,TGCAGCGGGGTAGCGGGAGATGACAAAAACATTCAGTACTTC
TRBV19,TRBD1,TRBJ1-2,.,CASLPGTGYYGYTF,TGTGCCAGCTTGCCCGGGACAGGCTACTATGGCTACACCTTC
TRBV13,TRBD2,TRBJ2-7,many,CASSYLTSAFTYEQYF,TGTGCCAGCAGCTACCTAACTAGCGCCTTCACCTACGAGCAGTACTTC
TRBV14,TRBD2,TRBJ2-5,.,CASSQDSYSLLAGGGETQYF,TGTGCCAGCAGCCAAGATTCCTACTCCTTACTAGCGGGAGGAGGAGAGACCCAGTACTTC
TRBV7-9,TRBD1,TRBJ2-6,.,CASSSRGQGAPGANVLTF,TGTGCCAGCAGCTCCCGTGGACAGGGGGCGCCCGGGGCCAACGTCCTGACTTTC
TRBV27,.,TRBJ1-2,many,CASSGVGYGYTF,TGTGCCAGCAGTGGGGTAGGCTATGGCTACACCTTC
TRBV7-9,.,TRBJ2-7,few,CASSLPGRSGDEQYF,TGTGCCAGCAGCTTACCAGGACGGTCTGGCGACGAGCAGTACTTC
TRBV12-3/TRBV12-4,.,TRBJ1-2,few,CAGTLTDGYTF,TGTGCCGGCACCCTCACGGATGGCTACACCTTC
TRBV6-1,.,TRBJ1-5,many,CASSEVRVLSNQPQHF,TGTGCCAGCAGTGAAGTCCGGGTTCTTAGCAATCAGCCCCAGCATTTT
TRBV6-1,.,TRBJ2-7,many,CASSRDFRSYEQYF,TGTGCCAGCAGTCGGGACTTCCGATCCTACGAGCAGTACTTC
TRBV4-1,.,TRBJ2-7,few,CASSPSRTGGIYEQYF,TGCGCCAGCAGCCCTTCACGTACTGGGGGAATCTACGAGCAGTACTTC
TRBV7-3,.,TRBJ2-5,many,CASSPNRGLQETQYF,TGTGCCAGCAGCCCCAACCGCGGACTACAAGAGACCCAGTACTTC
TRBV7-9,TRBD1,TRBJ1-2,.,CASVGTGGHYGYTF,TGTGCCAGCGTCGGGACAGGGGGCCACTATGGCTACACCTTC
TRBV2,.,TRBJ2-2,many,CASSVSAASNTGELFF,TGTGCCAGCAGTGTTTCGGCAGCTTCGAACACCGGGGAGCTGTTTTTT
TRBV20-1,.,TRBJ2-7,.,CSAGREGYEQYF,TGCAGTGCTGGGCGGGAAGGCTACGAGCAGTACTTC
TRBV19,.,TRBJ2-6,.,CATTAQGLVSGANVLTF,TGTGCCACTACCGCCCAGGGGTTGGTCTCTGGGGCCAACGTCCTGACTTTC
TRBV5-5,TRBD2,TRBJ2-5,.,CGSSLYNAGEGETQYF,TGTGGCAGCAGCTTGTACAATGCGGGAGAAGGGGAGACCCAGTACTTC